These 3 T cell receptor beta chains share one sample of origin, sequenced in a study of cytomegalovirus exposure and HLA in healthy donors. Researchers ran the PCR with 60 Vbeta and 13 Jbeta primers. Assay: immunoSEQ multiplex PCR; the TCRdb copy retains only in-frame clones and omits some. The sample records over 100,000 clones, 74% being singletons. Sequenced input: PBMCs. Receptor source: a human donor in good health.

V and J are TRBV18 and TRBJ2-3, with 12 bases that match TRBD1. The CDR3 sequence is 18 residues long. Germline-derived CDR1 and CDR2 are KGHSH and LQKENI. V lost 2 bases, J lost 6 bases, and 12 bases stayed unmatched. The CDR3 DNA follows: TGTGCCAGCTCACCAATCCGGCCGGGACAGGGGGCCGGGGATACGCAGTATTTT. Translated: CASSPIRPGQGAGDTQYF.

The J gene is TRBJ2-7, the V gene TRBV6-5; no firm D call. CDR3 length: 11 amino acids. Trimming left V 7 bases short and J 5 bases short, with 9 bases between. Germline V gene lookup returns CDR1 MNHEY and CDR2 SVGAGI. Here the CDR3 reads CASKTPDEQYF. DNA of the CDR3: TGTGCCAGCAAGACTCCCGACGAGCAGTACTTC.

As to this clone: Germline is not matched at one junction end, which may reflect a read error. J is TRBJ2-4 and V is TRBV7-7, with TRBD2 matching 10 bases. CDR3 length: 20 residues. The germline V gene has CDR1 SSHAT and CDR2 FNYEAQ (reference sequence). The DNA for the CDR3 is TGTGCTAGCAGCTTAGAAATTCGTATCGTACTAGCGGGAACCAAAAACATTCAGTACTTC. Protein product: CASSLEIRIVLAGTKNIQYF.